This TCR beta chain originates from a study of blood T cell repertoires in COVID-19. Clones were read by immunoSEQ multiplex PCR, and TCRdb kept only the in-frame ones, dropping some. The sample holds 200,000 to 250,000 clones, about 80% seen once. Germline-derived CDR1 and CDR2 are SNHLY and FYNNEI. This CDR3 is 14 amino acids long. The V segment lost 5 bases and the J segment 7 bases; nucleotides outside the gene matches: 8. J is TRBJ1-5 and V is TRBV2, with 7 nucleotides matching TRBD1. The sample comprised PBMCs or T cells enriched from blood (not recorded which). The sequence came from a woman aged 40 to 55 who had been exposed to COVID-19. CDR3 protein: CASSRGQGVQPQHF. The CDR3 bases are TGTGCCAGCAGTCGGGGTCAGGGGGTACAGCCCCAGCATTTT.